This T cell receptor beta chain was captured by sequencing in a study of CD8 T cells in ankylosing spondylitis. Libraries of TCR beta came from quantitative 5'-RACE with molecular barcodes. TCRdb passed the 5' RACE reads through MiXCR, listing each CDR3 protein once. The table lists approximately 100,000 distinct CDR3 sequences, roughly 8.7% of them singletons. The V and J ends lost 5 bases and 1 base, in that order; junction bases with no gene match: 12. Per germline, CDR1 SGHAT and CDR2 FQNNGV. This CDR3 region has 18 residues. Ten or more counts support this clonotype. The sample consisted of blood, either unsorted or a sorted T cell fraction (not recorded which). The origin of this receptor is a male donor with ankylosing spondylitis or in good health (not recorded which). V and J are TRBV11-2 and TRBJ2-4; TRBD1 matches at 9 bases. CDR3 in DNA: TGTGCCAGCAGCGCTACAGGGGGCCGGATGTTGGCCAAAAACATTCAGTACTTC. It translates to CASSATGGRMLAKNIQYF.